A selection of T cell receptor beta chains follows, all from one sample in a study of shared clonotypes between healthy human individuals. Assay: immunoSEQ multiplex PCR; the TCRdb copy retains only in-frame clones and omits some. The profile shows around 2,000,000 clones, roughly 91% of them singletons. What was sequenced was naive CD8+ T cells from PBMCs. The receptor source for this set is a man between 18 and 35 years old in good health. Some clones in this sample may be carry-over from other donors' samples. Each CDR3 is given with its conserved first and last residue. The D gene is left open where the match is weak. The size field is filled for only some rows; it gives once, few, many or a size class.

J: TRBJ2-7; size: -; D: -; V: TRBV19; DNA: TGTGCCAGTAGTATATCCGGGGGTATCAACGAGCAGTACTTC; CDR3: CASSISGGINEQYF
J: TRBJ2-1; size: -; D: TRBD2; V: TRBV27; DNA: TGTGCCAGCAGCATAGCGGGAGAATCCTACAATGAGCAGTTCTTC; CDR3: CASSIAGESYNEQFF
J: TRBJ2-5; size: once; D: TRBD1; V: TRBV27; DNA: TGTGCCAGCAGTTCGTGGACAGGGGGCGCGGAGGATTTAGAGACCCAGTACTTC; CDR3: CASSSWTGGAEDLETQYF
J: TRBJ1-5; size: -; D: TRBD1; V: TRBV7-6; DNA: TGTGCCAGCAGCTTAGCGCCCAGGGGGCTATACAATCAGCCCCAGCATTTT; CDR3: CASSLAPRGLYNQPQHF
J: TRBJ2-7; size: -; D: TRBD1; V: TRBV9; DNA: TGTGCCAGCAGCGCAACTGGGGGACAGGGGTATTACGAGCAGTACTTC; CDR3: CASSATGGQGYYEQYF
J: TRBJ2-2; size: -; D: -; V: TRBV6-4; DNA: TGTGCCAGCAGTGACTCGATCGGGGATCGGGCCGGGGAGCTGTTTTTT; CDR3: CASSDSIGDRAGELFF
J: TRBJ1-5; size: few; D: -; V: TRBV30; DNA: TGTGCCTGGAGTACCGCGGGCGTCCCCCTTCAGCCCCAGCATTTT; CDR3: CAWSTAGVPLQPQHF
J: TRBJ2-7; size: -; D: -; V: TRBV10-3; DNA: TGTGCCATCAGTGCGACAGGCACTCCCTACGAGCAGTACTTC; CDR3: CAISATGTPYEQYF
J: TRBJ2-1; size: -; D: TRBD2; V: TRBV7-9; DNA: TGTGCCAGCAACCCTGGGACTAGCAGCTACAATGAGCAGTTCTTC; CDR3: CASNPGTSSYNEQFF
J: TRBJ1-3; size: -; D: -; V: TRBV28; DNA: TGTGCCAGCAGTTTGAGGGTTCCTGGAAACACCATATATTTT; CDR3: CASSLRVPGNTIYF
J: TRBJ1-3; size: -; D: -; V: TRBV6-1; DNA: TGTGCCAGCAGTGAACTGGGACCTGGAAACACCATATATTTT; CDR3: CASSELGPGNTIYF
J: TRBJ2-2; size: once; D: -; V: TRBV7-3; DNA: TGTGCCAGCAGCTTAATCAGGGATGGGAGATCCGGGGAGCTGTTTTTT; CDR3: CASSLIRDGRSGELFF
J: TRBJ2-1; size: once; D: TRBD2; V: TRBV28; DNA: TGTGCCAGCAGGTATACTAGCGGGAACTACAATGAGCAGTTCTTC; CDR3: CASRYTSGNYNEQFF
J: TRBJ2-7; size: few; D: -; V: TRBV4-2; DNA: TGTGCCAGCAGCCCGATAGCGGACTCCTACGAGCAGTACTTC; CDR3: CASSPIADSYEQYF
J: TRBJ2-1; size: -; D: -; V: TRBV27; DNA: TGTGCCAGCAGTTTATCGCCCTTAGGCCAGGGGCGGTACAATGAGCAGTTCTTC; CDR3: CASSLSPLGQGRYNEQFF
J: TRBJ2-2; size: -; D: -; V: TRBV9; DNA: TGTGCCAGCAGCGCACATGGGGGTGTGAACACCGGGGAGCTGTTTTTT; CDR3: CASSAHGGVNTGELFF
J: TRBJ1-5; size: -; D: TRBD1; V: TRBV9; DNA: TGTGCCAGCAGCGCATCGGGGACAGCAGCCAATCAGCCCCAGCATTTT; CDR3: CASSASGTAANQPQHF
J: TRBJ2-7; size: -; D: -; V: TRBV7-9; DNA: TGTGCCAGCAGCTTAGCCAGGGAACTTTTACCTGAGCAGTACTTC; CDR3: CASSLARELLPEQYF
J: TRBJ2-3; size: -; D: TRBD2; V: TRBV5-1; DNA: TGCGCCAGCAGCTTGGGACTAGCGGGGACAGAAGATACGCAGTATTTT; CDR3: CASSLGLAGTEDTQYF
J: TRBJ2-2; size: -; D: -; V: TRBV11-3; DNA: TGTGCCAGCAGCCCCGACGCGGCAGCCGGGGAGCTGTTTTTT; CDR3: CASSPDAAAGELFF
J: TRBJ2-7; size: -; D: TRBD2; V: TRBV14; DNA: TGTGCCAGCAGCCAACTTATGGGACTAGCGGAGTACGAGCAGTACTTC; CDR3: CASSQLMGLAEYEQYF
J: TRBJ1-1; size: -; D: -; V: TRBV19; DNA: TGTGCCAGTAGTATCCGCCACGGGGCCCTGAACACTGAAGCTTTCTTT; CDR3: CASSIRHGALNTEAFF
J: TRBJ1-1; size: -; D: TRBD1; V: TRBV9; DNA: TGTGCCAGCAGCGTATACGAGGACAGGGGAGACACTGAAGCTTTCTTT; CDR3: CASSVYEDRGDTEAFF
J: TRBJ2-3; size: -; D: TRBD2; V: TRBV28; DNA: TGTGCCAGCAGTTTAATCCTAGCGGGAAACGCAGATACGCAGTATTTT; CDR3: CASSLILAGNADTQYF
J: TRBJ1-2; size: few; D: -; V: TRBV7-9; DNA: TGTGCCAGCAGCTTAGCAGGGCCCACCTTCGGCTACACCTTC; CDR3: CASSLAGPTFGYTF
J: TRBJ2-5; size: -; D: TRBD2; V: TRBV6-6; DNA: TGTGCCAGCAGTTTAGCGGGAGAGGGGGAAGAAGAGACCCAGTACTTC; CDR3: CASSLAGEGEEETQYF
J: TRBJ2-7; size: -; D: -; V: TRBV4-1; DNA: TGCGCCAGCAGCCAAGTTACGGACGCGGGACACGAGCAGTACTTC; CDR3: CASSQVTDAGHEQYF
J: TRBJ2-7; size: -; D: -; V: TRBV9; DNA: TGTGCCAGCAGCGTGGGTGGATCTACACACGAGCAGTACTTC; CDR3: CASSVGGSTHEQYF
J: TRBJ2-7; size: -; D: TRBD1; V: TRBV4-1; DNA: TGCGCCAGCAGCCAAGATAGGACAGGGTCGGGGTACGAGCAGTACTTC; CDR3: CASSQDRTGSGYEQYF
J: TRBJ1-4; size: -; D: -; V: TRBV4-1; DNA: TGCGCCAGCAGCCTGCTCAGGATGTCTAATGAAAAACTGTTTTTT; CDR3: CASSLLRMSNEKLFF
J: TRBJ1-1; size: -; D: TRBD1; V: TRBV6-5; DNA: TGTGCCAGCAGTCTTTACAGGGGGATGAACACTGAAGCTTTCTTT; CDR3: CASSLYRGMNTEAFF
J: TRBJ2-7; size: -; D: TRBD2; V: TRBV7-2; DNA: TGTGCCAGCAGCTTAGGGGCTAGCGGGGGCTACGAGCAGTACTTC; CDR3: CASSLGASGGYEQYF
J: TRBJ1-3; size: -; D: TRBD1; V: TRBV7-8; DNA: TGTGCCAGCAACCGGGACAGGGGTCTAGGAAACACCATATATTTT; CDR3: CASNRDRGLGNTIYF
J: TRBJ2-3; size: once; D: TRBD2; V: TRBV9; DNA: TGTGCCAGCAGCGGTTCCGGGAGGGGAAGAGATACGCAGTATTTT; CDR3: CASSGSGRGRDTQYF
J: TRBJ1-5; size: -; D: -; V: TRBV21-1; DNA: TGTGCCAGCAGGGGGAAGCCTCTCAATCAGCCCCAGCATTTT; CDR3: CASRGKPLNQPQHF
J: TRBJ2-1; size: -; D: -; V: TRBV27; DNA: TGTGCCAGCAGTTTATGGTCAGGGGGGGACAATGAGCAGTTCTTC; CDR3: CASSLWSGGDNEQFF
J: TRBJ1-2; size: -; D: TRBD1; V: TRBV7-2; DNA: TGTGCCAGCAGCATTCCTAGGACAGGACCCTATGGCTACACCTTC; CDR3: CASSIPRTGPYGYTF
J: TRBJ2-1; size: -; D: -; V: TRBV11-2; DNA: TGTGCCAGCAGCTTAGCGGGCGGAAGCTCCTACAATGAGCAGTTCTTC; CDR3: CASSLAGGSSYNEQFF
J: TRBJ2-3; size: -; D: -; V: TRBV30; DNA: TGTGCCTGGAGCGTGGGCGTTAGCACAGATACGCAGTATTTT; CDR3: CAWSVGVSTDTQYF
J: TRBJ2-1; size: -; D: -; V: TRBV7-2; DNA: TGTGCCAGCAGCCATGAGGGGTCTTCCCCGGTAGGGCAGTTCTTC; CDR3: CASSHEGSSPVGQFF
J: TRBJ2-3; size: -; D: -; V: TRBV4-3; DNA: TGCGCCAGCAGCCAAAGTGGCAGCACAGATACGCAGTATTTT; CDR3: CASSQSGSTDTQYF
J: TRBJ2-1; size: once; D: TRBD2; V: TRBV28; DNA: TGTGCCAGCAGTTCCCCGGGACTAGCGGGAGATGAGCAGTTCTTC; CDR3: CASSSPGLAGDEQFF
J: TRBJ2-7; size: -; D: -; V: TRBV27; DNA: TGTGCCAGCAGTCCTTCTAGCTCCTACGAGCAGTACTTC; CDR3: CASSPSSSYEQYF